One sample yielded the 9 T cell receptor beta chains listed below, sequenced in a study of blood T cell repertoires in COVID-19 (dated by TCRdb to 2018 to 2020). The library was built by means of the immunoSEQ multiplex PCR assay. TCRdb retrieved this table from immuneACCESS and kept in-frame rearrangements only. Not all clones are present; in checked studies, unresolved V genes account for under half, and no reason is known for the remainder. In all, the sample holds more than 300,000 clones, and more than 70% of those were seen once. The ten largest clones add up to about 1.2% of the sample. The source material was PBMCs or T cells enriched from blood (not recorded which). Receptors were obtained from a woman under 30 who had recovered from COVID-19.

This clone was recorded a few times. The CDR3 loop reads CASPGDSYNEQFF. The DNA for the CDR3 is TGTGCCAGCCCCGGGGACAGCTACAATGAGCAGTTCTTC. This chain connects TRBV5-4 to TRBJ2-1; the match to TRBD1 covers 7 bases. The length of the CDR3 is 13 residues. Germline CDR1 SGHNT, CDR2 YYREEE (reference sequence). V lost 7 bases to trimming and J lost 3 bases; unmatched junction nucleotides: 4.

The V gene is TRBV7-9, the J gene TRBJ1-5; D perhaps matches TRBD1 (6 bases). This CDR3 has 13 residues. Trimming took off 10 bases at V and 5 bases at J, with 15 bases between the two ends. The germline V gene has CDR1 SEHNR and CDR2 FQNEAQ (reference sequence). This chain's CDR3 is CAISRDTHQPQHF. Written as DNA, the CDR3 is TGTGCCATTTCCCGGGACACACATCAGCCCCAGCATTTT.

The chain recombines TRBV9 with TRBJ2-5; 11 bases agree with TRBD1. Trimming removed 4 bases from V and 7 bases from J; junction bases left unmatched: 6. Germline CDR1 and CDR2: SGDLS and YYNGEE. This CDR3 is built from 14 residues. In nucleotides, the CDR3 is TGTGCCAGCAGCCCCGGGACAGGGGGTGTGACCCAGTACTTC. This sequence encodes CASSPGTGGVTQYF.

J is TRBJ1-5 and V is TRBV11-2, with D perhaps matching TRBD1 (5 bases). The germline V and J ends were trimmed by 1 base and 8 bases, with 12 bases remaining between them. The CDR3 length is 14 residues. CDR1 and CDR2 from the germline V gene are SGHAT and FQNNGV. This CDR3 is CASSLGKGGEPQHF. The CDR3 nucleotides read TGTGCCAGCAGCTTAGGCAAGGGAGGGGAGCCCCAGCATTTT.

The chain has TRBV6-5 and TRBJ2-1; 7 bases are a match to TRBD1. The CDR3 totals 16 residues. V shed 3 bases, J shed 9 bases, and the junction held 14 bases outside the gene matches. CDR1 is MNHEY and CDR2 is SVGAGI in the germline V gene. The CDR3 region is CASSYTWDSPHGEQFF. The CDR3 coding sequence is TGTGCCAGCAGTTATACTTGGGACAGCCCTCACGGTGAGCAGTTCTTC.

The chain uses TRBV7-3 and TRBJ1-1; D unresolved. V lost 2 bases to trimming and J lost 6 bases, with 10 bases between them. Germline CDR1 SGHTA, CDR2 FQGTGA. The CDR3 sequence is 13 residues long. The CDR3 DNA sequence: TGTGCCAGCAGCTTAGCATCGGGTTCTGAAGCTTTCTTT. It encodes CASSLASGSEAFF.

The chain employs TRBV7-6 and TRBJ2-5, with TRBD2 matching 8 bases. The V and J ends lost 6 bases and 5 bases, in that order; junction bases with no gene match: 8. Per germline, CDR1 SGHVS and CDR2 FNYEAQ. There are 14 residues in the CDR3. Written as DNA, the CDR3 is TGTGCCAGCAGAACTAGCGGCCTAGCCGAGACCCAGTACTTC. It yields the protein CASRTSGLAETQYF.

The chain joins TRBV7-6 to TRBJ2-5; D possibly corresponds to TRBD1 (6 bases). This CDR3 is built from 13 residues. Trimming shortened V by 4 bases and J by 5 bases, and 11 bases separated the two germline ends. Germline V gene data show CDR1 as SGHVS and CDR2 as FNYEAQ. The CDR3: CASSSNRVETQYF. DNA for the CDR3: TGTGCCAGCAGCTCGAACAGGGTCGAGACCCAGTACTTC.

V gene TRBV5-6 combines with J gene TRBJ1-1; no firm D call. CDR3 length equals 13 residues. V was clipped by 4 bases and J by 0 bases, with 7 bases between them. The germline gives CDR1 SGHDT, CDR2 YYEEEE. CDR3 DNA sequence: TGTGCCAGCAGCGCGACAATGAACACTGAAGCTTTCTTT. Its protein product is CASSATMNTEAFF.